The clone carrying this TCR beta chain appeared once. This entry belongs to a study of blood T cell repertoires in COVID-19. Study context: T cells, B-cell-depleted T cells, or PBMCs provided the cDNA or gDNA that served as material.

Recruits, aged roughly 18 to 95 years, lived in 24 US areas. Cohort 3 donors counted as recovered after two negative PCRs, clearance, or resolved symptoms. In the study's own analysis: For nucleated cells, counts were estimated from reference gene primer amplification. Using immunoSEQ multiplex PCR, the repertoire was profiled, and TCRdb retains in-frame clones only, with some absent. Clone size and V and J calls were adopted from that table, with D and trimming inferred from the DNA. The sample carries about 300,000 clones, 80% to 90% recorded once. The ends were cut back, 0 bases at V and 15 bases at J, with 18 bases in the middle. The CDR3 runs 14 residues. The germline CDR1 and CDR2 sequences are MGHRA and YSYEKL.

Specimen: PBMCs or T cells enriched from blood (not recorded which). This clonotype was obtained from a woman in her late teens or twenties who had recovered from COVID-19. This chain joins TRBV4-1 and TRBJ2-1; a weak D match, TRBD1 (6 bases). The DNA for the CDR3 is TGCGCCAGCAGCCAAGAGATCACAGGGTCTAGGGGGTTCTTC. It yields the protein CASSQEITGSRGFF.